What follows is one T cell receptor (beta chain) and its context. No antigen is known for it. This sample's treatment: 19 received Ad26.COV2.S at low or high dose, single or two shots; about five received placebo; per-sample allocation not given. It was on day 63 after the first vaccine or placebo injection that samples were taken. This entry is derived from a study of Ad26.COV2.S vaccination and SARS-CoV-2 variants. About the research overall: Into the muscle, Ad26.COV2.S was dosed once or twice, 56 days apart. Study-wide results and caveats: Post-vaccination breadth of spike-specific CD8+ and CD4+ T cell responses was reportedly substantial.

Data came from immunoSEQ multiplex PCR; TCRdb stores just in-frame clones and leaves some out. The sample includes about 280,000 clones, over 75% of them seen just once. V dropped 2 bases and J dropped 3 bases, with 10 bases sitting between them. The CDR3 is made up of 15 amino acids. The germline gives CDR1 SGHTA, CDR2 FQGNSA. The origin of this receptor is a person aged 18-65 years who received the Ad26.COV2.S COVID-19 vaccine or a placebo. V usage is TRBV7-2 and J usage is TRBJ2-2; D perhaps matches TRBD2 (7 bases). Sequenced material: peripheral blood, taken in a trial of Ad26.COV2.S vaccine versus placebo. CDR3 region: CASSLWGGDTGELFF. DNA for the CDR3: TGTGCCAGCAGCTTATGGGGGGGCGACACCGGGGAGCTGTTTTTT.